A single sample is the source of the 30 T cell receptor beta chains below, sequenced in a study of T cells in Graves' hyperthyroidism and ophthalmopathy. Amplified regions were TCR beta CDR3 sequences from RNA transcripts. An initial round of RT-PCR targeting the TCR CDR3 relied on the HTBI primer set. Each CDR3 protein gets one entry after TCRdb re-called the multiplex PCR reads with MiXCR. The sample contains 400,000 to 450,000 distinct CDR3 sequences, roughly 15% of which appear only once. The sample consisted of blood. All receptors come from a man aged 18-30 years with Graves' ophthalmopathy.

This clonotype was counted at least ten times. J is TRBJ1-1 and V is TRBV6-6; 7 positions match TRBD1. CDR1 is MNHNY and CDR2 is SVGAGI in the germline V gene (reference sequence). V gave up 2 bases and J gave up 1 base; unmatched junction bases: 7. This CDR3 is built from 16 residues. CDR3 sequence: CASSYQGQAPNTEAFF. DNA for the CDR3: TGTGCCAGCAGTTACCAAGGACAGGCGCCGAACACTGAAGCTTTCTTT.

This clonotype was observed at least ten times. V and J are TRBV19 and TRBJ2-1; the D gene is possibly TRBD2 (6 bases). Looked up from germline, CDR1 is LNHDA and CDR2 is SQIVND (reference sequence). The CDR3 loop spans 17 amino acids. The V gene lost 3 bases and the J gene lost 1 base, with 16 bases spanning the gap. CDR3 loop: CASSIDVGLSSYNEQFF. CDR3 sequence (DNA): TGTGCCAGTAGTATTGACGTGGGACTCAGTTCCTACAATGAGCAGTTCTTC.

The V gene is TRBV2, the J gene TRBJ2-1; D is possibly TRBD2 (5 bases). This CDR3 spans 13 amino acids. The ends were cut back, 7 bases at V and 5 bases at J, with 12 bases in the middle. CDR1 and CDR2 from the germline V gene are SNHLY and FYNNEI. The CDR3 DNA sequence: TGTGCCAGCACCGGCGGAGGACACAATGAGCAGTTCTTC. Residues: CASTGGGHNEQFF.

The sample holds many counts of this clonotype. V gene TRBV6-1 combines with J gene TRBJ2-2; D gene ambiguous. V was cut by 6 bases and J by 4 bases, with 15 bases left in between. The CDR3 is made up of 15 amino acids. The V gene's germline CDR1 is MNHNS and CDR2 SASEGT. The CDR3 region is CASRNYGRSTGELFF. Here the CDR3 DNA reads TGTGCCAGCAGAAACTACGGACGGAGCACCGGGGAGCTGTTTTTT.

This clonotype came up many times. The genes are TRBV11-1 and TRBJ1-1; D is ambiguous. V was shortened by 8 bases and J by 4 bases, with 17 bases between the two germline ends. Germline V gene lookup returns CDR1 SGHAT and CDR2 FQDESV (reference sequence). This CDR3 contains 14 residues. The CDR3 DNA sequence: TGTGCCAGCTACCCACCCGGGAAGAGCACTGAAGCTTTCTTT. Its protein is CASYPPGKSTEAFF.

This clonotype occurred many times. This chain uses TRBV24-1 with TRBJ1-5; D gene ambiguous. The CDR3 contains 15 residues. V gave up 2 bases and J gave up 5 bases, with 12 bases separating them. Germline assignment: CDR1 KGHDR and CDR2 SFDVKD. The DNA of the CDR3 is TGTGCCACCAGTGATTCGACCGGGAGACATCAGCCCCAGCATTTT. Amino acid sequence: CATSDSTGRHQPQHF.

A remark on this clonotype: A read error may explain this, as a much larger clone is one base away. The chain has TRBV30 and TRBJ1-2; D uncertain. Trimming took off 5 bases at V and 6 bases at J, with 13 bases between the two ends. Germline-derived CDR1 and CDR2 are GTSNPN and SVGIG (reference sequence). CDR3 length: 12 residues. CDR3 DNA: TGTGCCTGGGGGGAACGTGCACATGGCTACACCTTC. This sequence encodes CAWGERAHGYTF. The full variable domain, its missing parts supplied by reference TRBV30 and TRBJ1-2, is SQTIHQWPATLVQPVGSPLSLECTVEGTSNPNLYWYRQAAGRGLQLLFYSVGIGQISSEVPQNLSASRPQDRQFILSSKKLLLSDSGFYLCAWGERAHGYTFGSGTRLTVV.

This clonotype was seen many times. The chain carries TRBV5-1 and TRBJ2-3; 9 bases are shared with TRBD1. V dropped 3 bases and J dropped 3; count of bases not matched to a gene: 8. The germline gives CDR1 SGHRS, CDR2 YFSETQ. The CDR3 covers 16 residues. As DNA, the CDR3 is TGCGCCAGCAGCTCCACGACAGGGGGAGCGACAGATACGCAGTATTTT. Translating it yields CASSSTTGGATDTQYF.

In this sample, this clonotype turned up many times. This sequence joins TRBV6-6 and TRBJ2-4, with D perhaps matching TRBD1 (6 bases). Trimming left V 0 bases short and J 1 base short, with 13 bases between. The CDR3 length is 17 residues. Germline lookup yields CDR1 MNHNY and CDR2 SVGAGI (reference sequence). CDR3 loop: CASSYSPVGAAKNIQYF. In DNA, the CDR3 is TGTGCCAGCAGTTACTCCCCGGTGGGGGCGGCCAAAAACATTCAGTACTTC.

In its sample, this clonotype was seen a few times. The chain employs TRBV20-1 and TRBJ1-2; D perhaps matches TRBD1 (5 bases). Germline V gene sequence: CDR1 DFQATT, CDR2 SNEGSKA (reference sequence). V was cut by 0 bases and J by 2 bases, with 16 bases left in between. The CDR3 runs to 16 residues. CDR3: CSARDPGGTRNYGYTF. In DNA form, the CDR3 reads TGCAGTGCTAGAGACCCCGGGGGAACACGAAACTATGGCTACACCTTC.

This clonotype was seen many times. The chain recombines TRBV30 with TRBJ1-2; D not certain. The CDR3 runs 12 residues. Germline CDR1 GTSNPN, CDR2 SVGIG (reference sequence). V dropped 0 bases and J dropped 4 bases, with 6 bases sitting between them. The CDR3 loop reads CAWSVSPYGYTF. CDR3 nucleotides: TGTGCCTGGAGTGTATCCCCCTATGGCTACACCTTC.

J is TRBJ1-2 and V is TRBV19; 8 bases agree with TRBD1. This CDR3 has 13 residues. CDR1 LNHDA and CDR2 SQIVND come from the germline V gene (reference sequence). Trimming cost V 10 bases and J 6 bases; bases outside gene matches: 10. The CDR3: CAIRTQGADGYTF. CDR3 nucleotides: TGTGCCATTAGAACCCAGGGGGCGGATGGCTACACCTTC.

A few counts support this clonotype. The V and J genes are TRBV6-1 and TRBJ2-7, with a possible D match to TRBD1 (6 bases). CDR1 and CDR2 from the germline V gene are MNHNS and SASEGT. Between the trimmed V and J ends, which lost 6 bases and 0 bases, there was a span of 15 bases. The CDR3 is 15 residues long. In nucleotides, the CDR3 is TGTGCCAGCAGCAAAACCCGGGACACCTCCTACGAGCAGTACTTC. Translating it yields CASSKTRDTSYEQYF.

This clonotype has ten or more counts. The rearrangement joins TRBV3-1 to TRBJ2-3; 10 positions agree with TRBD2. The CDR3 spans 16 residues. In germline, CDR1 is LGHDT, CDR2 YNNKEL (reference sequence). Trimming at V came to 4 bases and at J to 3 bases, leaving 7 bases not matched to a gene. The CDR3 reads CASSPQAGGGTDTQYF. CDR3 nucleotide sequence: TGTGCCAGCAGCCCTCAAGCGGGGGGGGGGACAGATACGCAGTATTTT.

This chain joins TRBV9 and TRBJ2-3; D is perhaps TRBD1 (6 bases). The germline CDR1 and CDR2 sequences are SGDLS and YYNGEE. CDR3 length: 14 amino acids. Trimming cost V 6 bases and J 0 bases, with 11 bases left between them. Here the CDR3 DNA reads TGTGCCAGCAAACAGGGCATGAGCACAGATACGCAGTATTTT. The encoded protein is CASKQGMSTDTQYF.

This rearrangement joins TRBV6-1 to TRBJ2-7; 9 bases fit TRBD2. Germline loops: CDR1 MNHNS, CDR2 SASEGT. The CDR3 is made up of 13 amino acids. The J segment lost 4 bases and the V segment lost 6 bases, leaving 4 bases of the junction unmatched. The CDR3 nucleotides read TGTGCCAGCAGCCGACTAGCGGTTTACGAGCAGTACTTC. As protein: CASSRLAVYEQYF.

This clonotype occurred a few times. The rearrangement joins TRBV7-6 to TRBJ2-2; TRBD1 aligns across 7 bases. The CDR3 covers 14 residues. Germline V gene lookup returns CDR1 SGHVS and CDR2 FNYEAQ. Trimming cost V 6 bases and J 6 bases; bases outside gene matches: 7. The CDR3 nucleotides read TGTGCCAGCAGGCCCAAGGGGGCCCCCGGGGAGCTGTTTTTT. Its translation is CASRPKGAPGELFF. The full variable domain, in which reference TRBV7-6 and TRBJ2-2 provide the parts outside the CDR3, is GAGVSQSPRYKVTKRGQDVALRCDPISGHVSLYWYRQALGQGPEFLTYFNYEAQQDKSGLPNDRFSAERPEGSISTLTIQRTEQRDSAMYRCASRPKGAPGELFFGEGSRLTVL.

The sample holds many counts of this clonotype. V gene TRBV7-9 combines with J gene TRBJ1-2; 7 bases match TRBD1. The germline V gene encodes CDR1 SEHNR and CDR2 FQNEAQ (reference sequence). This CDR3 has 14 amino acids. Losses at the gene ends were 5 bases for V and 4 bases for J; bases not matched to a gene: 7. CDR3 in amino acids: CASSRQGGTYGYTF. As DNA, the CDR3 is TGTGCCAGCAGCCGACAGGGAGGGACCTATGGCTACACCTTC.

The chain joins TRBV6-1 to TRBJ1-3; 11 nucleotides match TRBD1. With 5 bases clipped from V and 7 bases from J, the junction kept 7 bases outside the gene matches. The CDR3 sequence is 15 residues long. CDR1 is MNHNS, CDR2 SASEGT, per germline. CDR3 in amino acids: CASSPWTGGANTIYF. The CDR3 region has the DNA TGTGCCAGCAGTCCCTGGACAGGGGGCGCGAACACCATATATTTT.

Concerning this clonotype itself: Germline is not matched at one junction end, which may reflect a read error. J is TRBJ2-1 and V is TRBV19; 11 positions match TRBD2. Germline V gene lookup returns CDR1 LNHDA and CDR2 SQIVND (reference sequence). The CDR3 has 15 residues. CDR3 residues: CTSSDSGGAYNEQFF. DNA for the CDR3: TGTACCAGTAGTGATAGCGGGGGGGCCTACAATGAGCAGTTCTTC.

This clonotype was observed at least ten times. CDR3 protein: CASSPLTGTGTYEQYF. CDR3 coding DNA: TGTGCCAGCAGCCCCCTAACCGGGACAGGCACCTACGAGCAGTACTTC. This chain links TRBV7-9 with TRBJ2-7, with 8 bases identical to TRBD1. V was pared by 5 bases and J by 2 bases, with 11 bases of the junction left unmatched. Per the germline V gene, CDR1 is SEHNR and CDR2 is FQNEAQ (reference sequence). This CDR3 region has 16 residues.

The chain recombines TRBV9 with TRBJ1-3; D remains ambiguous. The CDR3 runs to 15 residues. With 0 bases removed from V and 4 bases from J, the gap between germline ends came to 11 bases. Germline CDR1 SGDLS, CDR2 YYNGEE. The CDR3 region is CASSVGGNFGNTIYF. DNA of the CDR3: TGTGCCAGCAGCGTAGGGGGAAATTTCGGAAACACCATATATTTT.

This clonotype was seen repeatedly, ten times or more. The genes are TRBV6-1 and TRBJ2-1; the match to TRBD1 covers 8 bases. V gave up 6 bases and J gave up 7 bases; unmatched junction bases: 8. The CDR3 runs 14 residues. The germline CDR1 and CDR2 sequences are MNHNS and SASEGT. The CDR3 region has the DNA TGTGCCAGCAGCCTAGACAGGGGCAGGAATGAGCAGTTCTTC. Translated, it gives CASSLDRGRNEQFF.

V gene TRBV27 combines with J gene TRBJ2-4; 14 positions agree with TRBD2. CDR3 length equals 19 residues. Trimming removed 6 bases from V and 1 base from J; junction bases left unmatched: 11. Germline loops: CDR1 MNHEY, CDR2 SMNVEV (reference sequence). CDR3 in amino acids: CASRTTSGGEWVAKNIQYF. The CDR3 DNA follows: TGTGCCAGCAGGACGACTAGCGGGGGGGAGTGGGTCGCCAAAAACATTCAGTACTTC.

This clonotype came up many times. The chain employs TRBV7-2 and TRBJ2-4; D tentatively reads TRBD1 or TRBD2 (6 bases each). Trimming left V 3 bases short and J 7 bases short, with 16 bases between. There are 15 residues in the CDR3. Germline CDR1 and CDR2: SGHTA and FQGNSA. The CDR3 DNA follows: TGTGCCAGCAGCTTGGCCCAGGGGACTCGGAACATTCAGTACTTC. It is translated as CASSLAQGTRNIQYF.

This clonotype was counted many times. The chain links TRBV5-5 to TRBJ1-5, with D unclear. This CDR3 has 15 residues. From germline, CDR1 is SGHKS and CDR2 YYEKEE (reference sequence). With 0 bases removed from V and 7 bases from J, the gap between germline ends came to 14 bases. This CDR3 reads CASSLEISVIQPQHF. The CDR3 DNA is TGTGCCAGCAGCTTGGAAATTAGTGTTATCCAGCCCCAGCATTTT. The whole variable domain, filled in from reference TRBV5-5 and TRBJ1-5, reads DAGVTQSPTHLIKTRGQQVTLRCSPISGHKSVSWYQQVLGQGPQFIFQYYEKEERGRGNFPDRFSARQFPNYSSELNVNALLLGDSALYLCASSLEISVIQPQHFGDGTRLSIL.

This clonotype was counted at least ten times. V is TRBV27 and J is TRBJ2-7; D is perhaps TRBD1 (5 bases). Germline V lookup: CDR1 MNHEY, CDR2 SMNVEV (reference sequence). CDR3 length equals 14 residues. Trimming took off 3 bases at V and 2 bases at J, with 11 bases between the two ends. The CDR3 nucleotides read TGTGCCAGCAGTTTCAGTACAGGAGCCTACGAGCAGTACTTC. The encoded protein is CASSFSTGAYEQYF.

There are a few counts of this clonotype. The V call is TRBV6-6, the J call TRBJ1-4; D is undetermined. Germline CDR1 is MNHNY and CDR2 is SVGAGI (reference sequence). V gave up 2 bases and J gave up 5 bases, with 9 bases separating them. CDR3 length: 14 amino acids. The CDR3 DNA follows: TGTGCCAGCAGTTACAGAAGCGGCAATGAAAAACTGTTTTTT. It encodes CASSYRSGNEKLFF.

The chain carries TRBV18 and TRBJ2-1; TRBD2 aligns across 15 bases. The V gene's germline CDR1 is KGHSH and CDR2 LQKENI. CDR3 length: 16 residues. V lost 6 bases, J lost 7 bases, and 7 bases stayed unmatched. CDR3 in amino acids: CASSPRTSGRVNEQFF. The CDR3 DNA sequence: TGTGCCAGCTCTCCTAGGACTAGCGGGAGGGTGAATGAGCAGTTCTTC.

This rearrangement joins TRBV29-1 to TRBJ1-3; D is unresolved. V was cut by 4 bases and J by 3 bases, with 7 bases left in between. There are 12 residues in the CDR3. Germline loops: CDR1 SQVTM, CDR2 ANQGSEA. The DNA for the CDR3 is TGCAGCGTTGGAACGGATGGAAACACCATATATTTT. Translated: CSVGTDGNTIYF.